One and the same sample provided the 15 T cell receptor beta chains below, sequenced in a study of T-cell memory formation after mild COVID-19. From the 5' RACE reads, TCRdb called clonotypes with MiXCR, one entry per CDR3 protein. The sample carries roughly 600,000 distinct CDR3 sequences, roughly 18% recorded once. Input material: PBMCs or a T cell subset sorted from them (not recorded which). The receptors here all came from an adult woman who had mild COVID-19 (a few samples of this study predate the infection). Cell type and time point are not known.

The CDR3 here is CASSEQTPGQVPLGTDTQYF. The CDR3 region has the DNA TGTGCCAGCAGTGAACAAACACCGGGACAGGTCCCTTTGGGCACAGATACGCAGTATTTT. The chain combines TRBV6-1 with TRBJ2-3; 8 bases agree with TRBD1. With V trimmed by 2 bases and J by 1 base, 17 bases remained unmatched. This CDR3 has 20 amino acids. Germline V lookup: CDR1 MNHNS, CDR2 SASEGT.

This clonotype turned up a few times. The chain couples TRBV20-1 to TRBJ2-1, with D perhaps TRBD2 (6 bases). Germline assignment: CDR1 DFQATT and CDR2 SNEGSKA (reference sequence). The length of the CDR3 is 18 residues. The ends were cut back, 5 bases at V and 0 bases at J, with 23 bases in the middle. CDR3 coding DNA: TGCAGTGCTCTCGGCACGGGGGACGGCCGTAGCTCCTACAATGAGCAGTTCTTC. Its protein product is CSALGTGDGRSSYNEQFF.

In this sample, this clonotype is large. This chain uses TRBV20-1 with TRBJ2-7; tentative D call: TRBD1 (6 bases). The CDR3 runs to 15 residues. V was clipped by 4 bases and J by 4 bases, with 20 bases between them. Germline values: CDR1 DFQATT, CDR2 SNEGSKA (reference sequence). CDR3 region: CSATPGALQGYEQYF. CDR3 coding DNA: TGCAGTGCTACCCCCGGGGCCCTTCAGGGGTACGAGCAGTACTTC.

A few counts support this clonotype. This CDR3 is CSARWTGPNQPQHF. As DNA, the CDR3 is TGCAGTGCTAGATGGACAGGGCCCAATCAGCCCCAGCATTTT. The chain uses TRBV20-1 and TRBJ1-5, with 8 bases aligning to TRBD1. This CDR3 has 14 residues. Germline V gives CDR1 DFQATT, CDR2 SNEGSKA (reference sequence). Trimming at V came to 2 bases and at J to 3 bases, leaving 3 bases not matched to a gene.

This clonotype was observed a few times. The chain's CDR3 is CASSGYSGRAKTGELFF. The CDR3 DNA reads as TGTGCCAGCAGCGGATATAGCGGGAGGGCCAAGACCGGGGAGCTGTTTTTT. This chain joins TRBV7-9 and TRBJ2-2, with TRBD2 matching over 11 bases. V was pared by 5 bases and J by 5 bases, with 10 bases of the junction left unmatched. The length of the CDR3 is 17 residues. The germline CDR1 and CDR2 sequences are SEHNR and FQNEAQ (reference sequence).

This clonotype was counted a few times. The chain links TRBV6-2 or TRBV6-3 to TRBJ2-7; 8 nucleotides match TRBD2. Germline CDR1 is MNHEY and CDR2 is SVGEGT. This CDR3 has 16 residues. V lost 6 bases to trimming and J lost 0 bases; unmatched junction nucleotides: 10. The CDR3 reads CASSPGTRRSSYEQYF. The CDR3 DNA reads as TGTGCCAGCAGCCCCGGGACTAGGAGAAGCTCCTACGAGCAGTACTTC.

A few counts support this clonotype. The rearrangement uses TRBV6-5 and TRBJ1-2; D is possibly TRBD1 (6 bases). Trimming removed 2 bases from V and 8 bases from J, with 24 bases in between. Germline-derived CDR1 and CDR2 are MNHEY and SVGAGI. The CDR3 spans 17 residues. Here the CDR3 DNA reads TGTGCCAGCAGTTACCCCAAGAACAGGGTATATCTGGGGGGCTACACCTTC. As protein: CASSYPKNRVYLGGYTF.

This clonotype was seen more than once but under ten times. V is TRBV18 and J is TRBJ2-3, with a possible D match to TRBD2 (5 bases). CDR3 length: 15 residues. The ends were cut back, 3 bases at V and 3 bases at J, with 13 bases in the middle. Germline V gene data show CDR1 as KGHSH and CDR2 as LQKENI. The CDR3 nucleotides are TGTGCCAGCTCACCCATTGGCGGGTCAACAGATACGCAGTATTTT. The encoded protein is CASSPIGGSTDTQYF.

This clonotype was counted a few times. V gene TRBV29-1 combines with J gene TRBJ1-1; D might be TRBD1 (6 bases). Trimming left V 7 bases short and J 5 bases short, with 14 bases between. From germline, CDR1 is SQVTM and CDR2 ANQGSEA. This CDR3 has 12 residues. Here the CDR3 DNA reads TGCAGCGGGGGACACCCGAGGACTGAAGCTTTCTTT. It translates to CSGGHPRTEAFF.

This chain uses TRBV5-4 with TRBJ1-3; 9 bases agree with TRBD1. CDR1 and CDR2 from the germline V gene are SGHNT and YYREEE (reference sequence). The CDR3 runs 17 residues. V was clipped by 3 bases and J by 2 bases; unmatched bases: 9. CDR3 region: CASSWTTGGAAGNTIYF. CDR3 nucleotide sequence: TGTGCCAGCAGCTGGACTACAGGGGGCGCGGCTGGAAACACCATATATTTT.

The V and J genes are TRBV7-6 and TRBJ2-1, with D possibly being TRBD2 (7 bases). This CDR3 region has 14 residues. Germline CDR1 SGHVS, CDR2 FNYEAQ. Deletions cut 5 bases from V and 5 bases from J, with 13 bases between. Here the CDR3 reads CASSEGGFDNEQFF. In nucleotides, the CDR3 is TGTGCCAGCAGCGAGGGGGGGTTCGACAATGAGCAGTTCTTC.

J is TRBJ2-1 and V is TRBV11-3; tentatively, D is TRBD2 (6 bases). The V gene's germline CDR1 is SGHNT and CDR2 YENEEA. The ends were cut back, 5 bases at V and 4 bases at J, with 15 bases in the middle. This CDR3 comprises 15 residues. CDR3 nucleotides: TGTGCCAGCAGCCTGTCCCGCGGGATGTACAATGAGCAGTTCTTC. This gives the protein CASSLSRGMYNEQFF.

CDR3 protein: CASSGPHPEAFF. DNA of the CDR3: TGTGCCAGCAGCGGCCCTCACCCTGAAGCTTTCTTT. V and J are TRBV9 and TRBJ1-1; D remains unclear. The germline V gene has CDR1 SGDLS and CDR2 YYNGEE. The CDR3 consists of 12 residues. The V end lost 3 bases, the J end lost 6 bases, and 9 bases lay between the germline ends.

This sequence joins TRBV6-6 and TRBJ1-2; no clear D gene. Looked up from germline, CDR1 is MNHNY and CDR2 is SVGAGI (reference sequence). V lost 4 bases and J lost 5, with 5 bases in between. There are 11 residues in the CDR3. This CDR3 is CASSSTYGYTF. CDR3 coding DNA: TGTGCCAGCAGTTCCACTTATGGCTACACCTTC.

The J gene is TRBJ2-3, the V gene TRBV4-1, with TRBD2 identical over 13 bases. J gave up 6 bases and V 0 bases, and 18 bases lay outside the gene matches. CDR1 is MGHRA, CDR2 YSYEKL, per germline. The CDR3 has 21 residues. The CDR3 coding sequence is TGCGCCAGCAGCCAAGATCGACAGCAGGGACTAGCGGGGTTAGGGACGGATACGCAGTATTTT. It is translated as CASSQDRQQGLAGLGTDTQYF.